The 10 T cell receptor beta chains given below trace back to one sample, sequenced in a study of blood T cell repertoires in COVID-19. Here immunoSEQ multiplex PCR was the method, and the copy in TCRdb shows in-frame clones only, minus some. The sample contains some 130,000 clones, over 80% of which appear only once. Sequencing was done on a sample of peripheral blood. These receptors all stem from a man between 65 and 85 years old with acute or convalescent COVID-19.

The table lists this clone with a few counts. The rearrangement links TRBV6-5 to TRBJ1-1, with D unresolved. Between the trimmed V and J ends, which lost 0 bases and 0 bases, there was a span of 11 bases. CDR3 size: 16 residues. The V gene's germline CDR1 is MNHEY and CDR2 SVGAGI. The CDR3: CASSYSRGSLNTEAFF. DNA of the CDR3: TGTGCCAGCAGTTACTCGCGCGGCAGCTTGAACACTGAAGCTTTCTTT.

This clone is a singleton in its sample. The chain links TRBV6-6 to TRBJ2-2, with 13 bases identical to TRBD2. CDR1 and CDR2 (germline): MNHNY, SVGAGI (reference sequence). This CDR3 region has 18 residues. Trimming cost V 6 bases and J 5 bases; bases outside gene matches: 12. The CDR3 DNA follows: TGTGCCAGCAGCCGAGGTGGGACTAGCGGGGTTCCGACCGGGGAGCTGTTTTTT. Amino acids: CASSRGGTSGVPTGELFF.

The chain joins TRBV11-2 to TRBJ2-5, with TRBD1 matching 10 bases. V was pared by 5 bases and J by 5 bases, with 5 bases of the junction left unmatched. The CDR3 sequence is 14 residues long. Germline loops: CDR1 SGHAT, CDR2 FQNNGV. The CDR3 DNA follows: TGTGCCAGCAGCCGCGACAGGGGGCGGGAGACCCAGTACTTC. It encodes CASSRDRGRETQYF.

The rearrangement uses TRBV5-3 and TRBJ1-1; D is possibly TRBD1 (5 bases). TRBV5-3 is reported as an ORF; its role is uncertain. This CDR3 is built from 16 residues. Between the trimmed V and J ends, which lost 4 bases and 7 bases, there was a span of 23 bases. The CDR3 spells CARSDLPGRREYEAFF. DNA for the CDR3: TGTGCCAGAAGCGATCTCCCGGGACGGAGGGAATATGAAGCTTTCTTT.

This chain joins TRBV10-2 and TRBJ2-3; 10 bases agree with TRBD1. The V gene end was trimmed by 5 bases and the J gene end by 5 bases; junction bases not matched to a gene: 10. Germline CDR1 WSHSY, CDR2 SAAADI. The CDR3 spans 16 residues. The CDR3 is CASSSPGTGVIDTQYF. Written as DNA, the CDR3 is TGCGCCAGCAGTTCCCCCGGGACAGGGGTGATAGATACGCAGTATTTT.

The V call is TRBV11-2, the J call TRBJ1-4, with 7 bases that match TRBD1. CDR3 length: 15 residues. Germline V gives CDR1 SGHAT, CDR2 FQNNGV. J was trimmed by 2 bases and V by 5 bases; bases with no gene match: 5. The CDR3 loop reads CASSKQGSTNEKLFF. The CDR3 DNA reads TGTGCCAGCAGCAAACAGGGGTCGACTAATGAAAAACTGTTTTTT.

The CDR3 nucleotides read TGTGCCAGCAGCCAATATCAACAGGGGAATGAGCAGTTCTTC. It specifies CASSQYQQGNEQFF. The chain couples TRBV4-2 to TRBJ2-1, with 7 bases lining up with TRBD1. Trimming took 2 bases from V and 7 from J; bases not matched to a gene: 5. The CDR3 totals 14 residues. Germline loops: CDR1 LGHNA, CDR2 YNFKEQ.

The sample holds a few counts of this clone. The J gene is TRBJ1-2, the V gene TRBV10-2; possibly TRBD1 for D (5 bases). The germline V gene encodes CDR1 WSHSY and CDR2 SAAADI. Trimming cost V 4 bases and J 1 base, with 22 bases left between them. There are 18 residues in the CDR3. Here the CDR3 DNA reads TGCGCCAGCAGTGGTAGCCGGGACTCACCGGGGATTAACTATGGCTACACCTTC. Protein: CASSGSRDSPGINYGYTF.

The rearrangement uses TRBV5-4 and TRBJ2-6; D gene uncertain. Trimming removed 4 bases from V and 1 base from J, with 12 bases in between. The germline V gene has CDR1 SGHNT and CDR2 YYREEE (reference sequence). The CDR3 contains 16 residues. The CDR3 sequence is CASSPKETSGANVLTF. The CDR3 nucleotides are TGTGCCAGCAGCCCTAAGGAGACGTCTGGGGCCAACGTCCTGACTTTC.

The chain uses TRBV6-2 or TRBV6-3 and TRBJ1-3; 9 bases map to TRBD1. With 5 bases clipped from V and 4 bases from J, the junction kept 6 bases outside the gene matches. This CDR3 comprises 15 residues. In germline, CDR1 is MNHEY, CDR2 SVGEGT. The chain's CDR3 is CASSTRTGVGNTIYF. The CDR3 bases are TGTGCCAGCAGTACCCGGACAGGGGTCGGAAACACCATATATTTT.